The T cell receptor beta chain under discussion was sequenced for a study of T cells in Graves' hyperthyroidism and ophthalmopathy. Across the study: Peripheral blood was acquired at first diagnosis, ahead of any therapy whatsoever.

CDR3 length: 15 amino acids. V shed 4 bases, J shed 5 bases, and the junction held 4 bases outside the gene matches. Looked up from germline, CDR1 is LGHNA and CDR2 is YNFKEQ. This clonotype was seen a few times. Researchers took RNA transcripts and amplified the TCR beta CDR3 regions from them. When the TCR CDR3 underwent first-round RT-PCR, the HTBI primer set was used. MiXCR was run by TCRdb on the multiplex PCR reads, yielding one entry per CDR3 protein. Of 370,000 or so distinct CDR3 sequences listed, 20% to 25% are singletons. The origin of this receptor is a man in his forties or fifties with Graves' hyperthyroidism. The sample was blood. The rearrangement uses TRBV4-2 and TRBJ2-5; TRBD2 matches 13 bases. The CDR3 DNA is TGTGCCAGCAGCCGACTAGCGGGAGGTCTGGAGACCCAGTACTTC. It encodes CASSRLAGGLETQYF.